This TCR beta chain was obtained from a study of CD8 T cells in Susac syndrome. Germline V gene sequence: CDR1 KGHSH, CDR2 LQKENI. V shed 2 bases and J shed 5 bases, with 10 bases lying between them. The CDR3 runs to 14 residues. RNA in amounts of about 0.5 to 1 ug was reverse transcribed with random hexamers. immunoSEQ multiplex PCR amplified TCR beta CDR3 across 54 Vbeta, 13 Jbeta. TCRdb processed the immunoSEQ multiplex PCR reads anew with MiXCR; each CDR3 protein has one entry. The top ten hold more than 0.095% of the sample, which has over 100,000 distinct CDR3 sequences, 90% to 98% seen once. TCR beta sequencing covered blood CD8+ and CD4+ T cells. The CD8+ and CD4+ T cells were negatively isolated, with the TEMRA cells enriched by FACS.

The receptor's source is a human donor in good health. The sequencing sample was made of CD4+ T cells from PBMCs. V usage is TRBV18 and J usage is TRBJ1-5; no firm D call. CDR3 protein: CASSPGGGDQPQHF. In DNA form, the CDR3 reads TGTGCCAGCTCACCAGGCGGAGGAGATCAGCCCCAGCATTTT.